This TCR beta chain derives from a study of cytomegalovirus exposure and HLA in healthy donors (TCRdb year 2017). Study-level background: An earlier analysis of roughly 610 of the donors reported 276 Gb of sequence data and approximately 120 million unique TCR beta sequences obtained from about 180 million T cells. An early release covering over 500 HLA-typed donors comprised approximately 290 gigabases of sequencing data and tens of millions of unique TCR sequences. Of the roughly 390 genotyped donors, approximately 80% were placed in the genetic ancestry cluster associated with self-reported Caucasian donors. The study aimed to test whether signatures of past pathogen exposure could be identified by cataloging public T cell receptors. The T cell repertoires of 666 subjects were profiled by immunosequencing and related to cytomegalovirus serostatus. Besides the first cohort of roughly 700 subjects, a separate validation cohort made up of over 95 different subjects was used. To predict cytomegalovirus infection status, the study combined high-throughput TCR immunosequencing, statistical association of individual TCRs with disease status, and machine learning. To study patterns of TCR occurrence, a later analysis re-analyzed previously published TCR beta repertoires from 650 to 750 donors and added high-resolution HLA genotyping. In the later analysis, no new phenotypic data were used to find candidate immune exposures; instead, reliance was placed on TCR beta sequences and their occurrence across donors. An earlier analysis of roughly 580 of the donors used high-throughput TCR beta sequencing to judge whether each TCR beta V gene segment behaved as functional or pseudogenic. Alongside the repertoire data, information on donor age, sex, ethnicity and CMV serostatus was compiled. Genome-wide SNP genotypes for about three fifths of the roughly 670 donors were used in a later genetic analysis, which treated that subset as a discovery cohort. All discovery cohort repertoires had been generated on a single sequencing platform. Both class I and class II loci were covered by HLA typing, at four-digit resolution. The number of typed donors differed by locus: about 620-630 for A, B, C, DRB1 and DQB1; 500 to 550 for DQA1; over 600 for DPA1; and about 470 for DPB1. Because of strong linkage in the cohort, five DR-DQ haplotypes were treated as single units for association and clustering. Among around 400 genotyped donors of the cohort, an average of about 240,000 unique TCR beta nucleotide sequences were sequenced per donor, around 20% of them non-productive.

Preparation of the library involved the immunoSEQ multiplex PCR assay. The multiplex PCR relied on a mix of 60 forward primers for TCR Vbeta segments and 13 reverse primers for TCR Jbeta segments. Amplification of the CDR3 region of rearranged TCR beta genes was performed with a multiplex PCR assay on genomic DNA. The amplified TCR beta libraries were sequenced on the Illumina HiSeq System as 87-base-pair reads. The study's processing was this. A later analysis counted about 80 million unique TCR beta chains across the 666 repertoires, and 10 million to 11 million of these chains were shared by at least two donors. Raw reads were error-corrected and collapsed into unique sequences with a nearest-neighbor algorithm that merged closely related sequences to remove PCR and sequencing errors. CDR3 sequences were aligned to IMGT reference sequences to assign V, D and J gene segments. Each retained sequence needed at least a six-nucleotide match to both a V gene segment and a J gene segment. A rearrangement counted as productive if the CDR3 had no stop codons and remained in frame with V and J, and every other rearrangement counted as non-productive. CDR3 was defined by IMGT convention, running from the second conserved V-encoded cysteine to the conserved J-encoded phenylalanine. The earlier analysis of 550 to 650 of the donors excluded any sequence lacking an unambiguous match to a single V gene segment. An earlier analysis of about 590 of the donors classified V segments as functional when productive rearrangements were above 56.7% and as segregating when the standard deviation between donors was above 5%. A statistical classification framework was built to diagnose cytomegalovirus status from the catalog of TCR beta chain sequences. In a later analysis, TCR nucleotide sequences were compared against IMGT/GENE-DB human TR gene sequences so that V and J genes could be assigned. A later analysis assigned CDR3 sequences and most-parsimonious VDJ recombination scenarios with the TCRdist pipeline. A later analysis defined each TCR beta chain by its CDR3 amino acid sequence plus V-gene family, and excluded reads lacking a unique V-gene family. As a way to deal with suspected cross-contamination and a sequencing artifact, a later analysis dropped roughly 620 nucleotide sequences that were highly shared and had low generation probability. In a later analysis, a clonal expansion index was calculated for each public chain from normalized within-repertoire ranks of inferred template counts. A later analysis computed generation probabilities with a VDJ recombination model fitted to out-of-frame rearrangements, and checked the results against IGoR. In a later analysis, hypergeometric tests were used to score TCR-TCR, TCR-HLA and TCR-CMV co-occurrence, with a repertoire-size bias correction applied to TCR pairs. A later analysis estimated false discovery rates by permuting HLA or CMV assignments 20 times. In a later analysis, co-occurring TCRs were grouped using DBSCAN, with TCRdist sequence similarity added in when clustering inside HLA-allele-positive subsets. Co-occurrence clustering excluded repertoires with fewer than 30,000 or more than 120,000 public chains, plus five with anomalous nucleotide sharing. TCRdb obtained this table from immuneACCESS and retained in-frame rearrangements with V and J assigned. These tables miss some clones; where compared with another copy, unresolved V genes account for less than half of the shortfall, and the remainder is unexplained. V, J and clone size derive from that table, while D and trimming were established from the DNA sequence. The sample table lists 130,000 or so clones, just over 65% of them with a count of one. The top ten constitute over 1.5% of the sample.

The germline V gene encodes CDR1 MNHEY and CDR2 SMNVEV (reference sequence). The CDR3 starts with the cysteine, ends with the phenylalanine, and has 18 residues. This entry keeps only the CDR3 DNA: 54 bases, framed from base 1. At the junction V is shortened by 7 bases and J by 0 bases; bases outside the gene matches: 16. Study-wide conclusions, independent of this receptor: The classifier was reported to diagnose cytomegalovirus status with high specificity and sensitivity in both the original and validation cohorts. A later analysis found that HLA-associated TCR beta chains were more clonally expanded and had lower generation probabilities than equally common non-associated chains. Broadly in line with IMGT annotations, most TCR beta V segments showed up in productive rearrangements about 90% or about 30% of the time in an earlier analysis of around 550 of the donors. In a later analysis, TCR association rates were found to vary across HLA loci, with the most associated TCRs seen for DRB1 alleles and the fewest for HLA-C alleles. The only immune exposure information available for the cohort was CMV serostatus. Most TCR sequences were observed very rarely across donors, whereas some public TCRs were present in many individuals. Some IMGT-functional V segments, including TRBV6-2 and TRBV6-3, could not be distinguished by the 87-base-pair reads and were therefore excluded. In this cohort, only TCR beta chains were sequenced, and detectable features were limited by the absence of alpha or paired-chain data. A later analysis reported that several top co-occurrence clusters appeared linked to parvovirus B19, influenza, CMV and Epstein-Barr virus. Sequencing depth was assumed to be roughly uniform across donors in the presence/absence analyses, though that assumption may not hold. A later genetic analysis associated a missense DCLRE1C variant with V-gene and J-gene trimming of TCR beta chains, and an independent cohort replicated the association. A later analysis found that most CMV-associated TCR beta chains appeared HLA-restricted, with HLA associations seemingly driven largely by CMV exposure. The authors suggested that the approach could potentially be extended to other disease states and immunological phenotypes. Because some donors lacked HLA typing at each locus, the association tests relied only on the typed subset. In vitro tests confirmed that a few of the cytomegalovirus-associated TCR beta chains recognize cytomegalovirus antigens. A total of 150 or so TCR beta chains were listed by the study as associated with cytomegalovirus. In a later analysis, 16,951 TCR beta sequences were associated with specific HLA alleles at a false discovery rate of 0.05. Seventeen rarely observed V segments, including chromosome 9 orphons, were excluded from the earlier analysis of a few hundred of the donors because counts were too low. A later genetic analysis reported fewer N-insertions in productive TCRs among donors in an Asian-associated ancestry cluster than the roughly 700-donor mean. A further reported finding was that TCR beta sequences accurately predicted the HLA-A and HLA-B alleles for most subjects in the first cohort. A group of highly shared sequence variants was considered likely to be a technical artifact of the sequencing pipeline. Correlated functional status among segregating V segments might be attributable to linkage disequilibrium, but an unknown experimental factor could not be ruled out. Strong co-occurrence of HLA alleles, especially DR and DQ, made assigning TCR associations to individual alleles difficult.

The cohort was made up of hundreds of healthy bone marrow donors. At the time of sampling, all cohort members were nominally healthy, though unrecorded immune exposures were likely present. The donor was CMV seronegative and was included in the group of a few hundred seronegative cohort members. A peripheral blood sample was provided by each donor, and peripheral blood mononuclear cells were used for TCR beta sequencing. Genomic DNA extraction from the blood cell samples was performed with the Qiagen DNeasy Blood Extraction Kit. Concerning this clone: There is no known antigen for this receptor. Base qualities are not provided; no much larger clone lies one nucleotide away.

The specimen was PBMCs. The origin of this receptor is a man in his late teens or twenties in good health and CMV-seronegative. The rearranged segments are TRBV27 and TRBJ2-3, with 7 bases aligning to TRBD1. The base sequence is TGTGCCAGCAAGATAGAAAGCTTGGACAGGTCTAGCACAGATACGCAGTATTTT. This is translated as CASKIESLDRSSTDTQYF.